These T cell receptor beta chains were read from a single sample in a study of patients and donors after allogeneic stem cell transplantation. TCRdb recomputed calls from the RT-PCR reads with MiXCR, one row per CDR3 protein. The table includes some 960,000 distinct CDR3 sequences, about 20% detected once. The material sequenced was blood, either unsorted or a sorted T cell fraction (not recorded which). The receptor set was obtained from a human donor who was either an allogeneic HSCT recipient or a stem cell or donor lymphocyte infusion donor (not recorded which). It is not recorded whose cells these are; they may come from a transplant donor. Each CDR3 is given with its conserved first and last residue. A D gene is named only where the DNA matches it firmly. Clone size is stated in some rows and not others, as once, few, many or a class when expanded.

clone size,D gene,V gene,J gene,CDR3 protein,CDR3 DNA
.,.,TRBV25-1,TRBJ2-6,CASTPGGYSGANVLTF,TGTGCCAGCACCCCCGGGGGCTACTCTGGGGCCAACGTCCTGACTTTC
.,TRBD2,TRBV6-1,TRBJ2-7,CASSKGLAGVYEQYF,TGTGCCAGCAGCAAGGGACTAGCGGGAGTTTACGAGCAGTACTTC
.,.,TRBV2,TRBJ1-5,CASGPGLDYYSNQPQHF,TGTGCCAGCGGTCCGGGCCTCGACTATTATAGCAATCAGCCCCAGCATTTT
.,.,TRBV4-3,TRBJ1-2,CASSQEDLRALANYGYTF,TGCGCCAGCAGCCAAGAAGATCTTCGGGCGTTAGCTAACTATGGCTACACCTTC
many,.,TRBV12-3/TRBV12-4,TRBJ1-2,CASSLVWRGYTF,TGTGCCAGCAGTTTGGTTTGGCGTGGCTACACCTTC
few,.,TRBV6-1,TRBJ2-3,CASSLLERDTQYF,.
.,TRBD2,TRBV5-4,TRBJ2-1,CASSLSGLTSGRAKEQFF,TGTGCCAGCAGCTTGTCTGGATTGACTAGCGGGAGGGCGAAGGAGCAGTTCTTC
.,TRBD2,TRBV5-1,TRBJ2-7,CASSLAPGSAGLGYEQYF,TGCGCCAGCAGCTTGGCCCCAGGATCTGCGGGACTAGGGTACGAGCAGTACTTC
.,TRBD2,TRBV4-1,TRBJ2-2,CASSQEGTRATGELFF,TGCGCCAGCAGCCAAGAGGGGACTAGGGCTACCGGGGAGCTGTTTTTT
few,TRBD2,TRBV29-1,TRBJ2-1,CSVQRGGYNEQFF,TGCAGCGTCCAGCGGGGGGGATACAATGAGCAGTTCTTC
few,.,TRBV4-3,TRBJ1-6,CASSHLQVYNSPLHF,TGCGCCAGCAGCCACTTACAAGTCTATAATTCACCCCTCCACTTT
.,TRBD1,TRBV12-3/TRBV12-4,TRBJ1-1,CASSLPATGTAKAFF,TGTGCCAGCAGTTTACCCGCCACCGGGACAGCCAAAGCTTTCTTT
.,.,TRBV5-1,TRBJ1-2,CASRKGDGYTF,TGCGCCAGCAGGAAGGGAGATGGCTACACCTTC
few,.,TRBV4-1,TRBJ1-2,CASSQYVRKPYGYTF,TGCGCCAGCAGCCAATATGTCAGGAAGCCCTATGGCTACACCTTC
many,.,TRBV12-3/TRBV12-4,TRBJ1-6,CASSSQGRNSPLHF,TGTGCCAGCAGTTCTCAGGGTAGGAATTCACCCCTCCACTTT
.,.,TRBV10-1,TRBJ1-2,CASSEGRGRCYGYTF,TGCGCCAGCAGTGAGGGCAGGGGACGGTGCTATGGCTACACCTTC
.,.,TRBV6-5,TRBJ2-6,CASSYSVGRSGANVLTF,TGTGCCAGCAGTTACTCTGTTGGACGGTCTGGGGCCAACGTCCTGACTTTC
few,.,TRBV20-1,TRBJ2-1,CSARWREPDNEQFF,TGCAGTGCTAGGTGGCGGGAACCCGACAATGAGCAGTTCTTC
few,.,TRBV12-5,TRBJ2-1,CASGLVLGQNNEQFF,TGTGCTAGTGGTTTGGTACTTGGACAGAACAATGAGCAGTTCTTC
.,TRBD2,TRBV20-1,TRBJ2-3,CSAGGVSGRSTDTQYF,TGCAGTGCTGGGGGGGTTAGCGGGAGGTCCACAGATACGCAGTATTTT
.,.,TRBV5-1,TRBJ1-1,CASSPSTGSTEAFF,TGCGCCAGCAGCCCCTCGACAGGTAGCACTGAAGCTTTCTTT
few,TRBD2,TRBV7-2,TRBJ2-1,CASSLVLAGGPHNEQFF,TGTGCCAGCAGCTTAGTGCTAGCGGGGGGGCCTCACAATGAGCAGTTCTTC
few,TRBD2,TRBV6-5,TRBJ2-1,CASSFRTSGRQNEQFF,TGTGCCAGCAGTTTCCGGACTAGCGGGAGGCAGAATGAGCAGTTCTTC
.,.,TRBV6-5,TRBJ2-7,CATSSGYEQYF,TGTGCCACCTCTTCTGGCTACGAGCAGTACTTC
.,.,TRBV5-6,TRBJ2-2,CASSLTGWYTGELFF,TGTGCCAGCAGCTTGACAGGGTGGTACACCGGGGAGCTGTTTTTT
.,.,TRBV3-1,TRBJ1-2,CASSQGLYPGYTF,TGTGCCAGCAGCCAAGGTCTTTACCCTGGCTACACCTTC
.,.,TRBV12-3/TRBV12-4,TRBJ1-2,CASSLWRVYGYTF,TGTGCCAGCAGTTTATGGCGGGTCTATGGCTACACCTTC
few,.,TRBV10-3,TRBJ2-7,CAISESGSGGKSYEQYF,TGTGCCATCAGTGAAAGCGGGTCCGGGGGAAAGTCCTACGAGCAGTACTTC
many,.,TRBV29-1,TRBJ2-3,CSVSRASVDTQYF,TGCAGCGTCTCCCGGGCCTCGGTCGATACGCAGTATTTT
few,.,TRBV20-1,TRBJ1-6,CSASNRVGQNNSPLHF,TGCAGTGCTAGTAACAGGGTGGGTCAAAATAATTCACCCCTCCACTTT
many,.,TRBV5-1,TRBJ2-5,CASSPGTAKETQYF,TGCGCCAGCAGCCCTGGTACTGCAAAAGAGACCCAGTACTTC
few,.,TRBV4-1,TRBJ1-4,CASSPSDRTDEKLFF,TGCGCCAGCAGCCCATCTGACAGGACCGATGAAAAACTGTTTTTT
.,.,TRBV6-6,TRBJ1-2,CASSSRNPGYTF,TGTGCCAGCAGTTCGCGAAACCCTGGCTACACCTTC
.,.,TRBV15,TRBJ1-1,CATSRDSRGSNTEAFF,TGTGCCACCAGCAGAGATTCCAGGGGCTCGAACACTGAAGCTTTCTTT
few,TRBD2,TRBV11-2,TRBJ2-1,CASSLSLAGGRGNNEQFF,TGTGCCAGCAGCTTATCACTAGCGGGGGGGCGGGGGAACAATGAGCAGTTCTTC
few,.,TRBV15,TRBJ2-7,CATSRDIQGNEQYF,TGTGCCACCAGCAGGGACATACAGGGAAACGAGCAGTACTTC
many,.,TRBV12-3/TRBV12-4,TRBJ1-5,CASTTGYDNQPQHF,TGTGCCAGCACCACAGGGTATGACAATCAGCCCCAGCATTTT
.,.,TRBV11-1,TRBJ2-5,CASSLTSGTQYF,TGTGCCAGCAGCTTAACTTCCGGGACCCAGTACTTC
.,.,TRBV7-9,TRBJ1-5,CASSSKGALQHF,TGTGCCAGCAGCTCTAAAGGGGCGCTCCAGCATTTT
few,.,TRBV30,TRBJ1-3,CAQSLGSGNTIYF,TGTGCCCAGAGTCTTGGATCTGGAAACACCATATATTTT
many,.,TRBV12-3/TRBV12-4,TRBJ2-7,CASSTGPYEQYF,TGTGCCAGCAGTACCGGCCCCTACGAGCAGTACTTC
few,.,TRBV11-2,TRBJ2-7,CASSQRTALSFSSYEQYF,TGTGCCAGCAGCCAAAGGACGGCTCTCTCATTCAGCTCCTACGAGCAGTACTTC
.,.,TRBV4-2,TRBJ1-2,CASSQVPSGGFDGYTF,TGTGCCAGCAGCCAAGTACCGTCTGGGGGCTTCGATGGCTACACCTTC
few,TRBD2,TRBV5-1,TRBJ2-3,CASSYPGLDRTDTQYF,TGCGCCAGCAGTTACCCGGGACTAGACCGCACAGATACGCAGTATTTT
few,.,TRBV5-1,TRBJ2-7,CASSLDRPTYEQYF,TGCGCCAGCAGCTTAGACAGGCCAACCTACGAGCAGTACTTC
few,.,TRBV9,TRBJ2-5,CASSPTHRPQETQYF,TGTGCCAGCAGCCCCACCCATCGACCCCAAGAGACCCAGTACTTC
few,.,TRBV27,TRBJ1-6,CASRLTTGTLNSPLHF,TGTGCCAGCAGACTCACTACCGGGACCCTAAATTCACCCCTCCACTTT
.,.,TRBV5-6,TRBJ2-7,CASSFSSRASSYEQYF,TGTGCCAGCAGCTTTTCTTCCCGGGCGAGCTCCTACGAGCAGTACTTC
.,.,TRBV5-1,TRBJ1-2,CASTDGRRLYGYTF,TGCGCCAGCACCGATGGTCGACGGCTCTATGGCTACACCTTC
many,.,TRBV3-1,TRBJ2-3,CASSQGRGTDTQYF,TGTGCCAGCAGCCAAGGTCGGGGGACAGATACGCAGTATTTT